This T cell receptor beta chain was sequenced during a study of tumor-infiltrating lymphocytes in primary liver carcinoma. RNA isolated from unsorted whole blood supplied the blood RNA, with germline DNA also extracted. Broader study findings: Unsorted bulk processing meant the study did not compare CD4+ and CD8+ repertoires. Against blood, tumors held a significantly higher top-250-clone fraction (p = 0.039).

Using a constant-region primer together with ProtoScript II reverse transcriptase, TCR beta cDNA was made from roughly 520 ng of total RNA. Modified slightly, ARM-PCR produced TCR beta libraries over three nested multiplex PCR rounds. The two initial PCR rounds, nine to eleven cycles each, used TRBV1-TRBV30 forward and C-beta reverse primers. TCRdb re-called the multiplex PCR reads through MiXCR, storing one row per CDR3 protein. Here the sample spans fewer than 350,000 distinct CDR3 sequences, approximately 60% being singletons. This clonotype was detected only a few times. As yet, its antigen is unknown. This may be a read error: a much more frequent sequence differs by one nucleotide. The CDR3 runs to 13 residues. CDR1 is MNHNS and CDR2 is SASEGT in the germline V gene.

The receptor comes from a man aged 35-49 years with primary liver carcinoma and hepatitis B virus infection. This rearrangement joins TRBV6-1 to TRBJ1-2; unclear D gene. Sequenced input: peripheral blood. The CDR3 DNA sequence: TGTGCCAACAGTGAAGAGGGTGACTATGGCTACACCTTC. Its translation: CANSEEGDYGYTF.